The clone carrying this T cell receptor (beta chain) was seen more than once but under ten times. The sample comes from a study of cytomegalovirus exposure and HLA in healthy donors. The PCR used 60 Vbeta and 13 Jbeta primers. The method was immunoSEQ multiplex PCR; TCRdb's version includes in-frame clones alone and lacks a portion of them. The sample carries roughly 200,000 clones, about 69% recorded once. This receptor was taken from a male donor in good health and CMV-seronegative. Specimen: PBMCs.

CDR3 coding DNA: TGTGCCAGCAGCTCAGGGGCTAATTCACCCCTCCACTTT. Translating it yields CASSSGANSPLHF. The V gene is TRBV11-2, the J gene TRBJ1-6; a weak D match, TRBD1 (6 bases). The CDR3 consists of 13 residues. Trimming left V 4 bases short and J 6 bases short, with 7 bases between. Germline V gives CDR1 SGHAT, CDR2 FQNNGV.